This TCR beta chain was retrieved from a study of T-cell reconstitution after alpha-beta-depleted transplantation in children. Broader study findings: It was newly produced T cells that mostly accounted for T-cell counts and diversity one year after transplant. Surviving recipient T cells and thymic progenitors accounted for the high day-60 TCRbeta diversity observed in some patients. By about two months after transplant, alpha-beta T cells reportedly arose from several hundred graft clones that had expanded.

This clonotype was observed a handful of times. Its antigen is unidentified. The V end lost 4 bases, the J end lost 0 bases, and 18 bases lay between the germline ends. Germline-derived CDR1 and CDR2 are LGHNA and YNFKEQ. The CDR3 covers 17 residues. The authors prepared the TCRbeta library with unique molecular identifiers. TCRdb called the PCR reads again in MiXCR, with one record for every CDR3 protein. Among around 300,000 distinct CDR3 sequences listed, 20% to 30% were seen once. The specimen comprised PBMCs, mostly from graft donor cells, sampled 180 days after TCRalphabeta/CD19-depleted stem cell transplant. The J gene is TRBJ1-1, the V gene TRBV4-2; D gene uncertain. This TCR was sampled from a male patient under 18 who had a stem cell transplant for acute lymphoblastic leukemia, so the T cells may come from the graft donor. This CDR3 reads CASSPLPGNEMNTEAFF. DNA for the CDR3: TGTGCCAGCAGCCCCCTCCCAGGAAATGAGATGAACACTGAAGCTTTCTTT.